One sample yielded the 25 T cell receptor beta chains listed below, sequenced in a study of graft-versus-host responses after intestinal transplantation. Which antigens these TCRs recognize remains unknown. TCRdb's copy holds only in-frame clones and misses some; the assay was immunoSEQ multiplex PCR. The top ten hold about 0.73% of the sample, which has about 100,000 clones, approximately 90% seen once. The sequences come from unstimulated CD4+ T cells sorted from spleen or lymph node cells, collected before transplant. These receptors were obtained from a human donor who was the organ donor for an intestinal transplant.

The chain is built from TRBV10-2 and TRBJ2-1; 7 bases are a match to TRBD1. Germline loops: CDR1 WSHSY, CDR2 SAAADI. The CDR3 length is 15 residues. Trimming at V came to 7 bases and at J to 0 bases, leaving 6 bases not matched to a gene. The chain's CDR3 is CASMDRTLSYNEQFF. In DNA form, the CDR3 reads TGCGCCAGCATGGACAGGACCCTCTCCTACAATGAGCAGTTCTTC.

V gene TRBV25-1 combines with J gene TRBJ2-6; the D gene is possibly TRBD2 (6 bases). V dropped 4 bases and J dropped 4 bases, with 11 bases sitting between them. This CDR3 region has 15 residues. Germline values: CDR1 MGHDK, CDR2 SYGVNS. The CDR3 loop reads CASSGGTSGANVLTF. The CDR3, as DNA: TGTGCCAGCAGTGGCGGGACTTCCGGGGCCAACGTCCTGACTTTC.

V gene TRBV25-1 combines with J gene TRBJ2-1; 9 bases line up with TRBD2. The CDR3 sequence is 16 residues long. The V gene's germline CDR1 is MGHDK and CDR2 SYGVNS. Losses at the gene ends were 3 bases for V and 7 bases for J; bases not matched to a gene: 10. Written as DNA, the CDR3 is TGTGCCAGCAGTGATTTAAGGGGAGCGGGAGGAAATGAGCAGTTCTTC. Protein: CASSDLRGAGGNEQFF.

CDR3 region: CASRKVAGTAGELFF. The CDR3 DNA reads as TGTGCCAGCAGGAAGGTAGCGGGAACCGCCGGGGAGCTGTTTTTT. The genes are TRBV6-6 and TRBJ2-2; TRBD2 matches at 8 bases. Germline CDR1 MNHNY, CDR2 SVGAGI (reference sequence). The junction had 9 bases not matched to a gene; V was cut back by 6 bases and J by 6 bases. The CDR3 covers 15 residues.

This clone appeared once. The chain joins TRBV5-4 to TRBJ2-2; D is undetermined. Trimming stripped 4 bases from V and 8 bases from J, with 9 bases between. The CDR3 runs to 12 residues. Germline values: CDR1 SGHNT, CDR2 YYREEE (reference sequence). In nucleotides, the CDR3 is TGTGCCAGCAGCACCTATTTAGGGGAGCTGTTTTTT. Amino acid sequence: CASSTYLGELFF.

V gene TRBV2 combines with J gene TRBJ1-6; D perhaps matches TRBD1 (5 bases). CDR3 size: 15 residues. Trimming cost V 1 base and J 7 bases, with 11 bases left between them. The germline CDR1 and CDR2 sequences are SNHLY and FYNNEI. CDR3 protein: CASSEEQGRNSPLHF. CDR3 bases: TGTGCCAGCAGTGAAGAGCAGGGAAGGAATTCACCCCTCCACTTT.

This clone appeared a single time. The gene calls are TRBV25-1 and TRBJ2-2; 9 bases are a match to TRBD1. Germline V lookup: CDR1 MGHDK, CDR2 SYGVNS. The length of the CDR3 is 14 residues. V was pared by 5 bases and J by 4 bases, with 2 bases of the junction left unmatched. The CDR3 nucleotides read TGTGCCAGCAGTCCGACAGGGGGCACCGGGGAGCTGTTTTTT. Translation: CASSPTGGTGELFF.

V and J are TRBV28 and TRBJ1-3; 10 positions match TRBD1. Germline V gene data show CDR1 as MDHEN and CDR2 as SYDVKM. V gave up 5 bases and J gave up 2 bases; unmatched junction bases: 9. The CDR3 spans 17 residues. Here the CDR3 reads CASSPGTGVPPGNTIYF. DNA for the CDR3: TGTGCCAGCAGTCCCGGGACAGGGGTCCCTCCTGGAAACACCATATATTTT. Based on the CDR3 plus reference TRBV28 and TRBJ1-3, the full variable domain is DVKVTQSSRYLVKRTGEKVFLECVQDMDHENMFWYRQDPGLGLRLIYFSYDVKMKEKGDIPEGYSVSREKKERFSLILESASTNQTSMYLCASSPGTGVPPGNTIYFGEGSWLTVV.

Notes on this clone: Germline and junction disagree at one end, which may indicate a read error. Other DNA sequences in the same sample also yield this CDR3. The V call is TRBV19, the J call TRBJ1-5, with 7 bases fitting TRBD1. Germline CDR1 is LNHDA and CDR2 is SQIVND (reference sequence). The CDR3 sequence is 18 residues long. CDR3 DNA sequence: TGTGCTAGTAGTAGGGGGGACAGTCTCAGGGATAGCAATCAGCCCCAGCATTTT. Its protein product is CASSRGDSLRDSNQPQHF.

The V call is TRBV6-6, the J call TRBJ1-2; no clear D. Germline CDR1 is MNHNY and CDR2 is SVGAGI (reference sequence). The length of the CDR3 is 15 residues. Trimming pared 3 bases from V and 5 bases from J, leaving 16 bases between. As DNA, the CDR3 is TGTGCCAGCAGTTATATTCAGAAGGATCTATATGGCTACACCTTC. Its translation is CASSYIQKDLYGYTF.

J is TRBJ1-1 and V is TRBV19, with D tentatively TRBD1 (5 bases). Germline CDR1 LNHDA, CDR2 SQIVND (reference sequence). This CDR3 has 14 amino acids. Deletions cut 0 bases from V and 5 bases from J, with 10 bases between. CDR3 loop: CASSIDRVRTEAFF. The CDR3 coding sequence is TGTGCCAGTAGTATAGACAGGGTCCGAACTGAAGCTTTCTTT.

The J gene is TRBJ2-3, the V gene TRBV11-2; 12 nucleotides align to TRBD2. Trimming cost V 2 bases and J 4 bases; bases outside gene matches: 1. Looked up from germline, CDR1 is SGHAT and CDR2 is FQNNGV. The CDR3 consists of 15 residues. CDR3 DNA: TGTGCCAGCAGCTTACTAGCGGGGGGGGCAGATACGCAGTATTTT. Translating gives CASSLLAGGADTQYF. The full variable domain, completed using reference TRBV11-2 and TRBJ2-3, is EAGVAQSPRYKIIEKRQSVAFWCNPISGHATLYWYQQILGQGPKLLIQFQNNGVVDDSQLPKDRFSAERLKGVDSTLKIQPAKLEDSAVYLCASSLLAGGADTQYFGPGTRLTVL.

J is TRBJ1-1 and V is TRBV19; 7 positions agree with TRBD1. V lost 4 bases to trimming and J lost 9 bases; unmatched junction nucleotides: 8. Looked up from germline, CDR1 is LNHDA and CDR2 is SQIVND (reference sequence). The CDR3 runs 13 residues. The CDR3 protein is CASSTEQGIQAFF. The CDR3 bases are TGTGCCAGTAGTACGGAACAGGGGATACAAGCTTTCTTT.

The J gene is TRBJ2-7, the V gene TRBV30; D remains unclear. The CDR3 is 11 amino acids. CDR1 and CDR2 (germline): GTSNPN, SVGIG (reference sequence). V was cut by 2 bases and J by 4 bases, with 6 bases left in between. The CDR3 bases are TGTGCCTGGAGTAGCGCGTACGAGCAGTACTTC. It yields the protein CAWSSAYEQYF.

This sequence joins TRBV19 and TRBJ1-6; D call uncertain. V was pared by 4 bases and J by 14 bases, with 9 bases between. The CDR3 sequence is 11 residues long. The germline CDR1 and CDR2 sequences are LNHDA and SQIVND (reference sequence). CDR3 sequence reads: CASSKAWTLHF. As DNA, the CDR3 is TGTGCCAGTAGTAAGGCGTGGACCCTCCACTTT.

The chain carries TRBV5-1 and TRBJ2-7; no firm D call. This CDR3 contains 13 residues. V lost 2 bases and J 3 bases, leaving 9 bases between the germline ends. The germline CDR1 and CDR2 sequences are SGHRS and YFSETQ. Written as DNA, the CDR3 is TGCGCCAGCAGCTTACGACGGAACTACGAGCAGTACTTC. Amino acids: CASSLRRNYEQYF.

The gene calls are TRBV10-3 and TRBJ2-2, with 7 bases lining up with TRBD2. Germline V lookup: CDR1 ENHRY, CDR2 SYGVKD. Trimming removed 5 bases from V and 1 base from J; junction bases left unmatched: 4. CDR3 size: 15 residues. CDR3 coding DNA: TGTGCCATCAGTTCAGCGGGGCTGAACACCGGGGAGCTGTTTTTT. This translates into CAISSAGLNTGELFF.

This chain connects TRBV4-1 to TRBJ1-1, with 8 positions matching TRBD1. With V trimmed by 6 bases and J by 1 base, 7 bases remained unmatched. Germline loops: CDR1 MGHRA, CDR2 YSYEKL. This CDR3 comprises 15 residues. This CDR3 reads CASSPRGTGNTEAFF. The DNA of the CDR3 is TGCGCCAGCAGTCCAAGGGGGACAGGGAACACTGAAGCTTTCTTT.

The J gene is TRBJ2-3, the V gene TRBV5-1; D may be TRBD2 (6 bases). The germline V and J ends were trimmed by 0 bases and 6 bases, with 11 bases remaining between them. The CDR3 consists of 14 residues. CDR1 is SGHRS and CDR2 is YFSETQ in the germline V gene. The DNA of the CDR3 is TGCGCCAGCAGCTTGGGCGGGGCGGGGGATACGCAGTATTTT. Residues: CASSLGGAGDTQYF.

V usage is TRBV7-2 and J usage is TRBJ2-5, with TRBD2 identical over 11 bases. CDR3 size: 17 residues. The V gene end was trimmed by 6 bases and the J gene end by 4 bases; junction bases not matched to a gene: 13. CDR1 is SGHTA, CDR2 FQGNSA, per germline. DNA of the CDR3: TGTGCCAGCAGGCCCCTAGCGGGGGGTGCTTTGGGAGAGACCCAGTACTTC. Residues: CASRPLAGGALGETQYF.

The chain employs TRBV18 and TRBJ2-3; D perhaps matches TRBD1 (5 bases). CDR1 is KGHSH and CDR2 is LQKENI in the germline V gene. The V and J ends lost 1 base and 4 bases respectively, with 9 bases between them. The CDR3 has 14 residues. Here the CDR3 DNA reads TGTGCCAGCTCACCACAGAGCAGGGCAGATACGCAGTATTTT. Translated: CASSPQSRADTQYF. Variable domain in full (rest from reference TRBV18 and TRBJ2-3): NAGVMQNPRHLVRRRGQEARLRCSPMKGHSHVYWYRQLPEEGLKFMVYLQKENIIDESGMPKERFSAEFPKEGPSILRIQQVVRGDSAAYFCASSPQSRADTQYFGPGTRLTVL.

This chain connects TRBV11-2 to TRBJ1-2, with TRBD1 identical over 11 bases. The V gene end was trimmed by 0 bases and the J gene end by 5 bases; junction bases not matched to a gene: 2. The CDR3 sequence is 15 residues long. In germline, CDR1 is SGHAT, CDR2 FQNNGV. CDR3 nucleotide sequence: TGTGCCAGCAGCTTAGATGGACAGGGGGCTTATGGCTACACCTTC. This encodes CASSLDGQGAYGYTF.

The rearrangement uses TRBV15 and TRBJ2-5; D remains ambiguous. In germline, CDR1 is LNHNV, CDR2 YYDKDF (reference sequence). The CDR3 sequence is 13 residues long. V was shortened by 2 bases and J by 4 bases, with 8 bases between the two germline ends. Here the CDR3 DNA reads TGTGCCACCAGCAGAAGTCCAGTAGAGACCCAGTACTTC. It is translated as CATSRSPVETQYF.

The chain combines TRBV5-4 with TRBJ1-5, with D unclear. Germline CDR1 is SGHNT and CDR2 is YYREEE (reference sequence). The CDR3 length is 14 residues. V gave up 4 bases and J gave up 1 base, with 9 bases separating them. CDR3 residues: CASSGRSSNQPQHF. The DNA of the CDR3 is TGTGCCAGCAGCGGACGATCCAGCAATCAGCCCCAGCATTTT.

The CDR3 DNA is TGTGCCAGCAGTAAGGGACTAGCGGGAGCCAATGAGCAGTTCTTC. This encodes CASSKGLAGANEQFF. The chain uses TRBV6-4 and TRBJ2-1; 14 nucleotides align to TRBD2. Trimming cost V 5 bases and J 6 bases; bases outside gene matches: 3. The CDR3 sequence is 15 residues long. Germline V CDR1 and CDR2: MRHNA, SNTAGT.